These 19 T cell receptor beta chains came from one sample sequenced in a study of T cell repertoires in cytomegalovirus infection. TCRdb redid the calling of the reads with MiXCR, one entry per CDR3 protein. The sample contains around 450,000 distinct CDR3 sequences, approximately 31% of which appear only once. Sequenced material: PBMCs. The receptors were gathered from a human donor in good health (CMV status not recorded). Some clones in this sample may be carry-over from other donors' samples.

V is TRBV2 and J is TRBJ2-3, with TRBD2 identical over 7 bases. The CDR3 runs to 16 residues. J gave up 0 bases and V 1 base, and 4 bases lay outside the gene matches. CDR1 SNHLY and CDR2 FYNNEI come from the germline V gene. In DNA, the CDR3 is TGTGCCAGCAGTGAAGGAACTAGCGCGAGCACAGATACGCAGTATTTT. As protein: CASSEGTSASTDTQYF.

This clonotype was detected ten times or more. This sequence joins TRBV6-1 and TRBJ2-3; perhaps D is TRBD1 or TRBD2 (5 bases each). The CDR3 length is 15 residues. CDR1 is MNHNS and CDR2 is SASEGT in the germline V gene. V lost 7 bases and J 3 bases, leaving 17 bases between the germline ends. The CDR3 loop reads CASTPTGAWTDTQYF. The CDR3 nucleotides read TGTGCCAGCACCCCCACCGGGGCTTGGACAGATACGCAGTATTTT.

About this clonotype: Compared with germline, one end of the junction differs, possibly owing to a read error. The V and J genes are TRBV19 and TRBJ2-1; D gene ambiguous. The CDR3 spans 12 residues. Germline V CDR1 and CDR2: LNHDA, SQIVND (reference sequence). CDR3 in DNA: TGTGACAGTAGTAGCCTCTTCCATGAGCAGTTCTTC. Translated: CDSSSLFHEQFF. The full variable domain, its missing parts supplied by reference TRBV19 and TRBJ2-1, is DGGITQSPKYLFRKEGQNVTLSCEQNLNHDAMYWYRQDPGQGLRLIYYSQIVNDFQKGDIAEGYSVSREKKESFPLTVTSAQKNPTAFYLCDSSSLFHEQFFGPGTRLTVL.

This clonotype came up a few times. This chain connects TRBV20-1 to TRBJ1-2; no reliable D call. This CDR3 contains 12 residues. V was clipped by 4 bases and J by 4 bases, with 10 bases between them. Germline V gives CDR1 DFQATT, CDR2 SNEGSKA (reference sequence). Here the CDR3 DNA reads TGCAGTGCTAAAACGAAAGCCTATGGCTACACCTTC. Translation gives CSAKTKAYGYTF.

The V gene is TRBV20-1, the J gene TRBJ1-2, with 8 bases fitting TRBD1. Germline CDR1 reads DFQATT; CDR2 reads SNEGSKA (reference sequence). This CDR3 is built from 12 residues. The V segment lost 6 bases and the J segment 4 bases; nucleotides outside the gene matches: 4. CDR3 DNA sequence: TGCAGTGCGACAGGGGATAGCTATGGCTACACCTTC. It codes for CSATGDSYGYTF.

The chain joins TRBV2 to TRBJ2-2, with TRBD1 matching over 7 bases. The CDR3 sequence is 14 residues long. V was clipped by 8 bases and J by 4 bases; unmatched bases: 7. Germline V gene lookup returns CDR1 SNHLY and CDR2 FYNNEI. The CDR3 DNA follows: TGTGCCAGCCGGGACAGAGTTCTCACCGGGGAGCTGTTTTTT. Translation gives CASRDRVLTGELFF.

A note on this clonotype: The junction does not match germline at one end; this may be a read error. The chain is built from TRBV7-9 and TRBJ1-2; D uncertain. In germline, CDR1 is SEHNR, CDR2 FQNEAQ (reference sequence). The CDR3 totals 13 residues. CDR3 amino acids: CASSLDSGRPMNF. DNA for the CDR3: TGTGCCAGCAGCTTAGACTCAGGCAGACCGATGAACTTC.

In this sample, this clonotype turned up a few times. The chain uses TRBV10-3 and TRBJ2-3, with 9 positions matching TRBD2. The CDR3 runs to 16 residues. Unmatched junction bases numbered 3, after V lost 0 bases and J lost 2 bases. CDR1 and CDR2 from the germline V gene are ENHRY and SYGVKD. This CDR3 reads CAISESLAGITDTQYF. In nucleotides, the CDR3 is TGTGCCATCAGTGAGTCTCTAGCGGGGATCACAGATACGCAGTATTTT.

This clonotype was detected many times. The rearrangement links TRBV12-3 or TRBV12-4 to TRBJ1-1, with 8 bases lining up with TRBD1. V lost 7 bases, J lost 7 bases, and 17 bases stayed unmatched. This CDR3 region has 16 residues. CDR3 region: CASNRPDRGWTNEAFF. The CDR3, as DNA: TGTGCCAGCAACCGTCCAGACAGGGGTTGGACGAATGAAGCTTTCTTT.

This clonotype occurred once. The junction shows a germline mismatch at one end, possibly a read error. The V and J genes are TRBV2 and TRBJ2-5; 7 bases are a match to TRBD2. Germline V lookup: CDR1 SNHLY, CDR2 FYNNEI. This CDR3 spans 13 amino acids. As DNA, the CDR3 is TGTTCCAGCAGTAGGGACTATCAAGAGACCCAGTACTTC. This sequence encodes CSSSRDYQETQYF.

This clonotype has a count of ten or more. V usage is TRBV7-2 and J usage is TRBJ2-7; 10 bases fit TRBD1. Germline-derived CDR1 and CDR2 are SGHTA and FQGNSA. J was trimmed by 1 base and V by 1 base; bases with no gene match: 1. This CDR3 is built from 15 residues. The CDR3, as DNA: TGTGCCAGCAGCTTAGGGACAGGGGGGTCCTACGAGCAGTACTTC. Its translation is CASSLGTGGSYEQYF.

This clonotype was found once. J is TRBJ1-2 and V is TRBV12-3 or TRBV12-4; no definite D call. This CDR3 has 13 residues. Trimming shortened V by 5 bases and J by 5 bases, and 12 bases separated the two germline ends. The CDR3 protein is CASSHKVGYGYTF. The DNA for the CDR3 is TGTGCCAGCAGTCACAAGGTTGGGTATGGCTACACCTTC.

This sequence joins TRBV19 and TRBJ1-5, with D tentatively TRBD1 (5 bases). Trimming left V 5 bases short and J 2 bases short, with 13 bases between. The CDR3 loop spans 15 amino acids. Germline V lookup: CDR1 LNHDA, CDR2 SQIVND (reference sequence). CDR3 sequence reads: CASSLMGVGNQPQHF. The CDR3 DNA reads as TGTGCCAGTAGTCTGATGGGGGTTGGCAATCAGCCCCAGCATTTT.

This clonotype turned up a few times. The chain couples TRBV6-6 to TRBJ1-2, with TRBD1 as a possible D gene (5 bases). The CDR3 is 15 residues long. CDR1 and CDR2 (germline): MNHNY, SVGAGI (reference sequence). V was pared by 2 bases and J by 0 bases, with 10 bases between. CDR3 amino acids: CASSYGGVANYGYTF. For the CDR3, the DNA is TGTGCCAGCAGTTACGGAGGGGTAGCTAACTATGGCTACACCTTC.

The chain couples TRBV7-4 to TRBJ2-1; 9 bases fit TRBD2. The length of the CDR3 is 15 residues. Trimming at V came to 4 bases and at J to 4 bases, leaving 5 bases not matched to a gene. The germline V gene has CDR1 SGHVT and CDR2 SQSDAQ. CDR3 residues: CASSSSGERYNEQFF. Written as DNA, the CDR3 is TGTGCCAGCAGCTCTAGCGGGGAGAGGTACAATGAGCAGTTCTTC.

This clonotype was seen a handful of times. V usage is TRBV10-3 and J usage is TRBJ2-7, with 10 bases lining up with TRBD2. The CDR3 is 15 residues long. The germline gives CDR1 ENHRY, CDR2 SYGVKD. With V trimmed by 6 bases and J by 1 base, 6 bases remained unmatched. The CDR3 DNA sequence: TGTGCCATCAGGAGCCTAGCGGGGGAGTCCTACGAGCAGTACTTC. Residues: CAIRSLAGESYEQYF.

This clonotype was found a few times. The chain uses TRBV7-9 and TRBJ1-2; no clear D. The CDR3 is made up of 13 amino acids. Germline CDR1 SEHNR, CDR2 FQNEAQ (reference sequence). V lost 3 bases and J 4 bases, leaving 9 bases between the germline ends. The CDR3 region is CASSFSGFYGYTF. The DNA of the CDR3 is TGTGCCAGCAGCTTCTCTGGATTCTATGGCTACACCTTC.

In its sample, this clonotype was seen a few times. This sequence joins TRBV12-3 or TRBV12-4 and TRBJ1-4; D is unclear. The CDR3 is 14 residues long. Trimming stripped 5 bases from V and 5 bases from J, with 12 bases between. CDR3 sequence reads: CASSHFGGNEKLFF. In nucleotides, the CDR3 is TGTGCCAGCAGTCACTTCGGAGGGAATGAAAAACTGTTTTTT.

J is TRBJ2-3 and V is TRBV7-6; D remains ambiguous. The CDR3 extends over 14 amino acids. Germline CDR1 SGHVS, CDR2 FNYEAQ. V lost 0 bases to trimming and J lost 6 bases, with 10 bases between them. DNA for the CDR3: TGTGCCAGCAGCTTAGCGCAGATGAGGGATACGCAGTATTTT. Its protein product is CASSLAQMRDTQYF.